Sequencing of this T cell receptor beta chain was carried out in a study of cytomegalovirus exposure and HLA in healthy donors. This clone appeared a few times. Its antigen is currently unknown. Assay used: immunoSEQ multiplex PCR; TCRdb lists only in-frame clones, some missing. Found here are more than 200,000 clones, roughly 87% of them singletons; the top ten hold around 12%. The V gene lost 2 bases and the J gene lost 9 bases, with 11 bases spanning the gap. The CDR3 covers 12 residues. Germline assignment: CDR1 MGHRA and CDR2 YSYEKL. General study findings and limits: Despite most TCR sequences being rare, some public TCRs occurred in many donors.

The sequenced sample consisted of PBMCs. The chain recombines TRBV4-1 with TRBJ2-7, with a tentative D call TRBD1 (6 bases). This receptor was identified in a young man in good health and CMV-seropositive. CDR3 protein: CASSQPQGGQYF. The CDR3 bases are TGCGCCAGCAGCCAACCACAGGGCGGGCAGTACTTC.